One sample yielded the 21 T cell receptor beta chains listed below, sequenced in a study of blood T cell repertoires in COVID-19. Produced via immunoSEQ multiplex PCR; TCRdb's table is partial and in-frame only. Of approximately 670,000 clones in the sample, just under 90% were seen once. Source material: peripheral blood. Every receptor here comes from a woman under 30 with acute or convalescent COVID-19.

Only a few counts were recorded for this clone. Other DNA sequences in the sample encode the same CDR3. The V call is TRBV2, the J call TRBJ1-1; 7 bases map to TRBD1. This CDR3 spans 13 amino acids. In germline, CDR1 is SNHLY, CDR2 FYNNEI. With V trimmed by 4 bases and J by 4 bases, 3 bases remained unmatched. Written as DNA, the CDR3 is TGTGCCAGCAGTGTCCAGGGGGGCACTGAAGCTTTCTTT. It yields the protein CASSVQGGTEAFF.

The chain recombines TRBV7-9 with TRBJ1-4; no clear D. The V gene's germline CDR1 is SEHNR and CDR2 FQNEAQ (reference sequence). V lost 5 bases to trimming and J lost 8 bases, with 12 bases between them. This CDR3 has 13 residues. CDR3 region: CASSPTFEEKLFF. The CDR3 DNA is TGTGCCAGCAGCCCCACTTTCGAGGAAAAACTGTTTTTT.

V gene TRBV3-1 (or the pseudogene TRBV3-2) combines with J gene TRBJ2-7, with no clear D. The CDR3 runs 13 residues. CDR1 LGHDT and CDR2 YNNKEL come from the germline V gene (reference sequence). The V and J ends lost 1 base and 3 bases respectively, with 7 bases between them. CDR3: CASSQAGNYEQYF. CDR3 DNA sequence: TGTGCCAGCAGCCAAGCAGGAAACTACGAGCAGTACTTC.

The V call is TRBV6-2 or TRBV6-3, the J call TRBJ2-3; 9 positions match TRBD2. Looked up from germline, CDR1 is MNHEY and CDR2 is SVGEGT. This CDR3 spans 14 amino acids. The J segment lost 9 bases and the V segment lost 5 bases, leaving 9 bases of the junction unmatched. The chain's CDR3 is CASSLAGTGDTQYF. Written as DNA, the CDR3 is TGTGCCAGCAGTCTAGCGGGGACGGGGGACACGCAGTATTTT.

This sequence joins TRBV7-8 and TRBJ2-7; 9 positions agree with TRBD1. Losses at the gene ends were 5 bases for V and 4 bases for J; bases not matched to a gene: 9. The germline gives CDR1 SGHVS, CDR2 FQNEAQ. The CDR3 contains 15 residues. CDR3 DNA sequence: TGTGCCAGCAGCCGAGCAAGACAGGGGGTTTACGAGCAGTACTTC. As protein: CASSRARQGVYEQYF.

The chain has TRBV3-1 (or the pseudogene TRBV3-2) and TRBJ1-1, with 7 positions matching TRBD1. J gave up 1 base and V 0 bases, and 5 bases lay outside the gene matches. The germline gives CDR1 LGHDT, CDR2 YNNKEL (reference sequence). The CDR3 is 16 residues long. CDR3 in amino acids: CASSQEGGRTNTEAFF. In DNA, the CDR3 is TGTGCCAGCAGCCAAGAAGGGGGCAGGACGAACACTGAAGCTTTCTTT.

This clone was seen once. V gene TRBV6-6 combines with J gene TRBJ2-3; D may be TRBD2 (6 bases). There are 13 residues in the CDR3. Between the trimmed V and J ends, which lost 4 bases and 7 bases, there was a span of 12 bases. Germline CDR1 MNHNY, CDR2 SVGAGI (reference sequence). CDR3 nucleotides: TGTGCCAGCAGTTGGAGGGCGGAACATACGCAGTATTTT. It translates to CASSWRAEHTQYF.

The chain couples TRBV24-1 to TRBJ1-2; D call uncertain. Trimming cost V 3 bases and J 8 bases, with 12 bases left between them. CDR3 length: 13 amino acids. Germline V gene lookup returns CDR1 KGHDR and CDR2 SFDVKD. CDR3 bases: TGTGCCACCAGTGATGGGCTCTCTGGGGGCTACACCTTC. As protein: CATSDGLSGGYTF.

This clone was detected only a few times. V and J are TRBV7-8 and TRBJ1-2; D is uncertain. Between the trimmed V and J ends, which lost 4 bases and 5 bases, there was a span of 11 bases. The CDR3 contains 13 residues. Germline assignment: CDR1 SGHVS and CDR2 FQNEAQ. In nucleotides, the CDR3 is TGTGCCAGCAGCTATGGGCCGTATTATGGCTACACCTTC. Translating gives CASSYGPYYGYTF.

The chain joins TRBV4-3 to TRBJ1-2; D unresolved. V was shortened by 4 bases and J by 0 bases, with 6 bases between the two germline ends. The CDR3 length is 13 residues. Germline-derived CDR1 and CDR2 are LGHNA and YSLEER. This CDR3 is CASSPATNYGYTF. Written as DNA, the CDR3 is TGCGCCAGCAGCCCTGCGACTAACTATGGCTACACCTTC.

For the CDR3, the DNA is TGTGCCAGCAGCTCCCGACAGGGGGAGGCTGAGCAGTTCTTC. Translated: CASSSRQGEAEQFF. J is TRBJ2-1 and V is TRBV7-2, with 9 bases matching TRBD1. The CDR3 loop spans 14 amino acids. CDR1 is SGHTA, CDR2 FQGNSA, per germline. Trimming cost V 4 bases and J 9 bases; bases outside gene matches: 7.

The chain uses TRBV7-2 and TRBJ2-3, with a possible D match to TRBD2 (5 bases). Between the trimmed V and J ends, which lost 8 bases and 3 bases, there was a span of 18 bases. Germline CDR1 and CDR2: SGHTA and FQGNSA. The CDR3 spans 15 residues. DNA of the CDR3: TGTGCCAGCCCCGGGCGGGCAGACCAAACAGATACGCAGTATTTT. This sequence encodes CASPGRADQTDTQYF.

The genes are TRBV6-5 and TRBJ1-2; maybe TRBD1 (6 bases). This CDR3 has 12 residues. CDR1 is MNHEY and CDR2 is SVGAGI in the germline V gene. Trimming cost V 5 bases and J 2 bases, with 6 bases left between them. CDR3 DNA: TGTGCCAGCAGTACAGGGAACTATGGCTACACCTTC. Translated: CASSTGNYGYTF.

This clone came up once. The CDR3 coding sequence is TGTGCCAGTAGTTTCTACAGGGGCTACCCCAATCAGCCCCAGCATTTT. As protein: CASSFYRGYPNQPQHF. The chain recombines TRBV19 with TRBJ1-5; 7 nucleotides match TRBD1. There are 16 residues in the CDR3. Germline assignment: CDR1 LNHDA and CDR2 SQIVND (reference sequence). The ends lost 5 bases at V and 3 bases at J; junction bases unmatched: 10.

This clone was recorded only once. This rearrangement joins TRBV5-5 to TRBJ2-7; tentative D call: TRBD1 (6 bases). CDR1 SGHKS and CDR2 YYEKEE come from the germline V gene (reference sequence). The germline V and J ends were trimmed by 7 bases and 3 bases, with 23 bases remaining between them. This CDR3 spans 16 amino acids. The CDR3 nucleotides read TGTGCCAGCTCCAAGAGGGGGTCCCTCTTTGACTACGAGCAGTACTTC. Protein product: CASSKRGSLFDYEQYF.

This rearrangement joins TRBV5-1 to TRBJ1-1; 11 bases agree with TRBD1. Per germline, CDR1 SGHRS and CDR2 YFSETQ. V gave up 4 bases and J gave up 5 bases; unmatched junction bases: 1. The CDR3 sequence is 13 residues long. The CDR3 bases are TGCGCCAGCAGCGGACAGGGGGCGACTGAAGCTTTCTTT. It encodes CASSGQGATEAFF.

V and J are TRBV27 and TRBJ1-1; the D is unclear. V was shortened by 6 bases and J by 8 bases, with 16 bases between the two germline ends. This CDR3 has 13 residues. The germline V gene has CDR1 MNHEY and CDR2 SMNVEV (reference sequence). Here the CDR3 reads CASSYEGLTEAFF. CDR3 DNA sequence: TGTGCCAGCAGCTACGAAGGACTTACCGAAGCTTTCTTT.

The rearrangement uses TRBV9 and TRBJ1-1, with no clear D. The CDR3 spans 12 residues. CDR1 and CDR2 from the germline V gene are SGDLS and YYNGEE. The V gene lost 6 bases and the J gene lost 5 bases, with 11 bases spanning the gap. CDR3 region: CASMWGETEAFF. The CDR3 nucleotides read TGTGCCAGCATGTGGGGAGAAACTGAAGCTTTCTTT.

The chain carries TRBV7-3 and TRBJ1-1; D is possibly TRBD1 (5 bases). V lost 3 bases to trimming and J lost 7 bases, with 9 bases between them. Germline V gene lookup returns CDR1 SGHTA and CDR2 FQGTGA. The CDR3 is 12 residues long. The CDR3 spells CASSFGGGEAFF. The CDR3 coding sequence is TGTGCCAGCAGCTTTGGGGGAGGTGAAGCTTTCTTT.

This clone was picked up one time. The genes are TRBV9 and TRBJ2-3, with TRBD1 matching 7 bases. Germline CDR1 SGDLS, CDR2 YYNGEE. V trimming: 4 bases; J trimming: 2 bases; junction bases outside the gene matches: 13. This CDR3 comprises 17 residues. CDR3 loop: CASSPYNDRVYTDTQYF. DNA for the CDR3: TGTGCCAGCAGCCCTTACAACGACAGGGTTTACACAGATACGCAGTATTTT.

The V and J genes are TRBV7-8 and TRBJ2-3; 12 nucleotides agree with TRBD1. Germline V gene sequence: CDR1 SGHVS, CDR2 FQNEAQ. Unmatched junction bases numbered 15, after V lost 5 bases and J lost 6 bases. The CDR3 length is 18 residues. The CDR3 sequence is CASSTRGRDRGLWDTQYF. In DNA, the CDR3 is TGTGCCAGCAGCACAAGGGGTCGGGACAGGGGGCTTTGGGATACGCAGTATTTT.